These 14 T cell receptor beta chains came from one sample sequenced in a study of blood T cell repertoires in COVID-19. The assay was immunoSEQ multiplex PCR, and TCRdb's table has in-frame clones only and misses some. Found here are approximately 53,000 clones, around 73% of them singletons; the top ten hold roughly 6%. The sequencing sample was made of PBMCs or T cells enriched from blood (not recorded which). The receptors here all came from a woman aged 50 to 65 with acute COVID-19.

The gene calls are TRBV27 and TRBJ2-7; D possibly corresponds to TRBD1 (5 bases). The V end was cut by 6 bases, the J end by 0 bases, with 15 bases between. Germline loops: CDR1 MNHEY, CDR2 SMNVEV (reference sequence). This CDR3 is built from 15 residues. The chain's CDR3 is CASRYQGYSSYEQYF. As DNA, the CDR3 is TGTGCCAGCAGGTACCAGGGATATTCCTCCTACGAGCAGTACTTC.

The rearrangement joins TRBV6-5 to TRBJ2-1; 8 bases are a match to TRBD1. The CDR3 loop spans 12 amino acids. J was trimmed by 10 bases and V by 7 bases; bases with no gene match: 6. Per the germline V gene, CDR1 is MNHEY and CDR2 is SVGAGI. CDR3 loop: CASKRTGKEQFF. CDR3 sequence (DNA): TGTGCCAGCAAACGGACAGGGAAGGAGCAGTTCTTC.

This clone appeared once. The chain uses TRBV4-2 and TRBJ1-1; 7 bases line up with TRBD1. CDR3 length equals 14 residues. Germline V gene lookup returns CDR1 LGHNA and CDR2 YNFKEQ. The ends lost 4 bases at V and 4 bases at J; junction bases unmatched: 6. In DNA, the CDR3 is TGTGCCAGCAGCCTACAGGGGCCGGGCACTGAAGCTTTCTTT. Translating gives CASSLQGPGTEAFF.

The chain joins TRBV30 to TRBJ2-1; tentatively, D is TRBD2 (7 bases). CDR1 is GTSNPN, CDR2 SVGIG, per germline (reference sequence). V shed 3 bases and J shed 5 bases, with 23 bases lying between them. The CDR3 is 17 amino acids. The CDR3: CAWRLVGGAGYHNEQFF. The CDR3 DNA follows: TGTGCCTGGAGATTGGTGGGGGGGGCCGGGTACCACAATGAGCAGTTCTTC. Drawing the rest from reference TRBV30 and TRBJ2-1, the complete variable domain is SQTIHQWPATLVQPVGSPLSLECTVEGTSNPNLYWYRQAAGRGLQLLFYSVGIGQISSEVPQNLSASRPQDRQFILSSKKLLLSDSGFYLCAWRLVGGAGYHNEQFFGPGTRLTVL.

The V call is TRBV9, the J call TRBJ2-5; perhaps TRBD2 as D (7 bases). V was pared by 0 bases and J by 5 bases, with 17 bases between. The V gene's germline CDR1 is SGDLS and CDR2 YYNGEE. This CDR3 has 16 amino acids. CDR3 sequence reads: CASSVDRGGSFETQYF. In nucleotides, the CDR3 is TGTGCCAGCAGCGTAGACCGCGGGGGCTCGTTCGAGACCCAGTACTTC.

This chain connects TRBV6-1 to TRBJ2-3; TRBD2 matches 10 bases. Germline CDR1 reads MNHNS; CDR2 reads SASEGT. V was clipped by 2 bases and J by 2 bases; unmatched bases: 7. The CDR3 has 17 amino acids. Written as DNA, the CDR3 is TGTGCCAGCAGTGAAAGGGCTAGCGGGGGCCTCACAGATACGCAGTATTTT. As protein: CASSERASGGLTDTQYF.

The chain has TRBV28 and TRBJ1-3; D is perhaps TRBD1 (5 bases). This CDR3 comprises 17 residues. With 5 bases removed from V and 0 bases from J, the gap between germline ends came to 17 bases. Per the germline V gene, CDR1 is MDHEN and CDR2 is SYDVKM. The CDR3 nucleotides are TGTGCCAGCAGTCACTTCCGCGACAGTCTCTCTGGAAACACCATATATTTT. Translation gives CASSHFRDSLSGNTIYF.

J is TRBJ2-1 and V is TRBV4-2; a weak D match, TRBD2 (5 bases). Germline V gene sequence: CDR1 LGHNA, CDR2 YNFKEQ. The CDR3 extends over 16 amino acids. V dropped 3 bases and J dropped 1 base, with 13 bases sitting between them. CDR3 DNA sequence: TGTGCCAGCAGCCAGTCCGAGAGACTATCCTACAATGAGCAGTTCTTC. The encoded protein is CASSQSERLSYNEQFF.

The V and J genes are TRBV20-1 and TRBJ1-3; TRBD1 is a possible D gene (5 bases). The V end was cut by 3 bases, the J end by 0 bases, with 15 bases between. CDR1 is DFQATT and CDR2 is SNEGSKA in the germline V gene (reference sequence). This CDR3 has 16 residues. CDR3 residues: CSASLGLGLSGNTIYF. CDR3 sequence (DNA): TGCAGTGCTAGTTTGGGGCTGGGCCTCTCTGGAAACACCATATATTTT.

The CDR3 protein is CASSRRASEAFF. The CDR3 DNA reads TGTGCCAGCAGCCGCAGGGCCTCTGAAGCTTTCTTT. V usage is TRBV11-3 and J usage is TRBJ1-1; D perhaps matches TRBD1 (5 bases). This CDR3 spans 12 amino acids. Trimming removed 5 bases from V and 6 bases from J, with 10 bases in between. CDR1 and CDR2 from the germline V gene are SGHNT and YENEEA.

This rearrangement joins TRBV6-1 to TRBJ2-2; the match to TRBD1 covers 9 bases. Losses at the gene ends were 1 base for V and 4 bases for J; bases not matched to a gene: 4. Per germline, CDR1 MNHNS and CDR2 SASEGT. The CDR3 is 16 residues long. CDR3 sequence (DNA): TGTGCCAGCAGTGAAGGCGTGGGACAGGGCACCGGGGAGCTGTTTTTT. Its translation: CASSEGVGQGTGELFF.

This clone was seen just once. This chain uses TRBV28 with TRBJ1-2; TRBD1 matches 7 bases. This CDR3 is built from 14 residues. V shed 5 bases and J 6 bases; nucleotides not matched to a gene: 9. Germline values: CDR1 MDHEN, CDR2 SYDVKM. CDR3 loop: CASSPSWDRDGYTF. CDR3 in DNA: TGTGCCAGCAGTCCCTCTTGGGACAGAGATGGCTACACCTTC.

The rearrangement joins TRBV19 to TRBJ1-5; D is perhaps TRBD1 (5 bases). The V gene's germline CDR1 is LNHDA and CDR2 SQIVND (reference sequence). Between the trimmed V and J ends, which lost 7 bases and 0 bases, there was a span of 16 bases. This CDR3 region has 16 residues. DNA for the CDR3: TGTGCCAGTACGCTCTCACAGGCCAGTAGCAATCAGCCCCAGCATTTT. Residues: CASTLSQASSNQPQHF.

This clone was observed a few times. The gene calls are TRBV28 and TRBJ1-1; no clear D gene. The CDR3 is made up of 13 amino acids. Germline V gene lookup returns CDR1 MDHEN and CDR2 SYDVKM. Trimming stripped 10 bases from V and 2 bases from J, with 14 bases between. CDR3 DNA sequence: TGTGCCACACGGAGAGACCTAAACACTGAAGCTTTCTTT. Protein product: CATRRDLNTEAFF.